The clone carrying this T cell receptor beta chain was seen just once. The germline V gene has CDR1 SGHAT and CDR2 FQNNGV. The CDR3 has 15 residues. V shed 3 bases and J shed 5 bases, with 16 bases lying between them. The data originate from a study of T cell responses to AZD1222 COVID-19 vaccine. Clones were sequenced by immunoSEQ multiplex PCR, and TCRdb holds only the in-frame ones, with some missing. This sample yields under 150,000 clones, of which more than 85% are seen a single time; over 8.5% belongs to the top ten. This sequence originates from an adult in good health. This rearrangement joins TRBV11-2 to TRBJ2-5; possibly TRBD1 for D (5 bases). Material: peripheral blood, obtained on day 0 of MenACWY control vaccination. The CDR3 protein is CASSFGSGPGETQYF. Here the CDR3 DNA reads TGTGCCAGCAGCTTCGGCTCAGGGCCCGGGGAGACCCAGTACTTC.